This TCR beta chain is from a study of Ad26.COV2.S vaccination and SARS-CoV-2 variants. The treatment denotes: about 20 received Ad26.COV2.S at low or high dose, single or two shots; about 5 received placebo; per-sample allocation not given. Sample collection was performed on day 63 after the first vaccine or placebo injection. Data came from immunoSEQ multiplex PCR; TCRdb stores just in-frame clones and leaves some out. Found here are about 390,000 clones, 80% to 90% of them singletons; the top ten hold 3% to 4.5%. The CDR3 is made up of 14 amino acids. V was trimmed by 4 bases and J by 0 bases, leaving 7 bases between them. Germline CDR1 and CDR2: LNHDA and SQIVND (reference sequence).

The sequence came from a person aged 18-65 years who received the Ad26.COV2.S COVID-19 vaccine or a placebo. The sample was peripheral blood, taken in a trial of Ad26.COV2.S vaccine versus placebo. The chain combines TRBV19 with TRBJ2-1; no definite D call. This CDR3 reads CASSRQNSYNEQFF. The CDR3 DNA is TGTGCCAGTAGTAGGCAGAACTCCTACAATGAGCAGTTCTTC.